Included here is one T cell receptor (beta chain) sequence, with context. In the original processing: How many nucleated cells were present was estimated from reference gene primer amplification. The assay was immunoSEQ multiplex PCR, and TCRdb's table has in-frame clones only and misses some. Clonal size and the V and J genes are those of that table, whereas D and trimming came from the DNA. The sample includes some 170,000 clones, 80% to 90% of them seen just once. The germline V gene has CDR1 SGHDT and CDR2 YYEEEE. This CDR3 is 15 amino acids long. Unmatched junction bases numbered 4, after V lost 5 bases and J lost 2 bases. This entry belongs to a study of blood T cell repertoires in COVID-19. Study-level information: Nucleic acid was either cDNA or gDNA, and it came from T cells, B-cell-depleted T cells, or PBMCs.

V and J are TRBV5-6 and TRBJ1-2; 12 bases match TRBD1. This sequence was found in a woman in her forties or fifties with acute or convalescent COVID-19. Sequenced material: peripheral blood. CDR3 in DNA: TGTGCCAGCAGTCGGGGGACAGGGGGCAACTATGGCTACACCTTC. It encodes CASSRGTGGNYGYTF.